These 3 T cell receptor beta chains originate from one sample sequenced in a study of graft-versus-host responses after intestinal transplantation. Antigen specificity for these receptors is unknown. TCRdb's table, derived via immunoSEQ multiplex PCR, lists solely in-frame clones and lacks some. In the table there are around 90,000 clones, roughly 90% of which are singletons. The sample in question was unstimulated CD8+ T cells sorted from spleen or lymph node cells, obtained before transplant. These receptors were taken from a human donor who was the organ donor for an intestinal transplant.

This chain connects TRBV12-5 to TRBJ1-1; D is possibly TRBD1 (6 bases). From germline, CDR1 is LGHNT and CDR2 FRNRAP. The CDR3 is made up of 15 amino acids. V shed 1 base and J shed 1 base, with 10 bases lying between them. The CDR3 DNA reads TGTGCTAGTGGTTTGGATCTACAGGGGAACACTGAAGCTTTCTTT. Its translation: CASGLDLQGNTEAFF.

This clone was detected only once. This chain links TRBV7-3 with TRBJ2-5; D perhaps matches TRBD1 (6 bases). Trimming pared 5 bases from V and 4 bases from J, leaving 14 bases between. Germline-derived CDR1 and CDR2 are SGHTA and FQGTGA. CDR3 size: 14 residues. The CDR3 protein is CASSPSGAGETQYF. CDR3 DNA: TGTGCCAGCAGCCCATCAGGGGCGGGAGAGACCCAGTACTTC.

The chain couples TRBV5-4 to TRBJ1-2; 8 nucleotides match TRBD1. J gave up 4 bases and V 4 bases, and 18 bases lay outside the gene matches. Germline V gene lookup returns CDR1 SGHNT and CDR2 YYREEE (reference sequence). The CDR3 runs 18 residues. The CDR3 reads CASSPEGPGGARVYGYTF. DNA of the CDR3: TGTGCCAGCAGCCCCGAGGGGCCAGGGGGCGCGAGAGTCTATGGCTACACCTTC.